The T cell receptor beta chain described here comes from a study of a mutant IDH1 vaccine in newly diagnosed glioma. Study-wide context: Vaccines were first given 4-6 weeks after radiotherapy alone, or with temozolomide cycles. Patients' prior therapy spanned radiotherapy, temozolomide, or both; most underwent both. Treated patients were roughly 62% male, about 38% female, mean age roughly 40 years.

This clone has ten or more counts. What it binds is unknown. This CDR3 spans 13 amino acids. Germline CDR1 is SGHRS and CDR2 is YFSETQ. V trimming: 5 bases; J trimming: 4 bases; junction bases outside the gene matches: 3. Time point noted: week 47, end of study. A single vaccine dose contained 300 ug of mutant IDH1 20-mer peptide, and topical imiquimod was used with it. Assay: immunoSEQ multiplex PCR; the TCRdb copy retains only in-frame clones and omits some. The sample includes around 50,000 clones, 65% of them seen just once. The source of this sequence is a man aged 35 to 55 with glioma. Some clones in this sample may be carry-over from other donors' samples. The V gene is TRBV5-1, the J gene TRBJ1-2; TRBD1 agrees at 9 bases. This material consisted of peripheral blood mononuclear cells (PBMCs), taken from a glioma patient whose treatment included an IDH1 peptide vaccine. The CDR3 DNA follows: TGCGCCAGCAGAACAGGGGGCGTCTATGGCTACACCTTC. Its translation: CASRTGGVYGYTF.